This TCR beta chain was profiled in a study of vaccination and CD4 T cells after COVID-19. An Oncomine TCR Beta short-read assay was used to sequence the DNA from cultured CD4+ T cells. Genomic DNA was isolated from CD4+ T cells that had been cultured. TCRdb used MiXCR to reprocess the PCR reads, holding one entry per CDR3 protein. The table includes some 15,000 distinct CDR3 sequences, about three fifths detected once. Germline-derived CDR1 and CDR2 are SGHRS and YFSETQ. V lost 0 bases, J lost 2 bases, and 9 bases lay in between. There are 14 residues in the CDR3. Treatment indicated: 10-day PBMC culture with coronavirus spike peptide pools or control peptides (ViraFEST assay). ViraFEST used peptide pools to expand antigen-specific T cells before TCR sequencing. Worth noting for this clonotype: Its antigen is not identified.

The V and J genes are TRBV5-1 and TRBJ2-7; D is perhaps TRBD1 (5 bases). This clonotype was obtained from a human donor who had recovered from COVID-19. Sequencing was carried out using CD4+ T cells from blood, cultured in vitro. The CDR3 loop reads CASSLDDRPYEQYF. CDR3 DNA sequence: TGCGCCAGCAGCTTGGACGACAGACCCTACGAGCAGTACTTC.